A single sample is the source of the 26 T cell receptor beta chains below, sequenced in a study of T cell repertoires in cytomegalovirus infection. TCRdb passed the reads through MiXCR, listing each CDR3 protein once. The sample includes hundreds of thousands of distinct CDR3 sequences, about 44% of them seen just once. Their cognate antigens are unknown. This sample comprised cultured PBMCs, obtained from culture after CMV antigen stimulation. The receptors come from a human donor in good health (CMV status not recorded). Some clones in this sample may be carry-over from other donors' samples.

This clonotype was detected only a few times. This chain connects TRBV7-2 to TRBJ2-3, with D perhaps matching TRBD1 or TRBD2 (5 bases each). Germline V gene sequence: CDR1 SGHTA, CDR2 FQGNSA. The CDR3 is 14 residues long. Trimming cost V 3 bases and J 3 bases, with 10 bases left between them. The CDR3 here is CASSFGAETDTQYF. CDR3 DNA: TGTGCCAGCAGCTTCGGGGCAGAAACAGATACGCAGTATTTT.

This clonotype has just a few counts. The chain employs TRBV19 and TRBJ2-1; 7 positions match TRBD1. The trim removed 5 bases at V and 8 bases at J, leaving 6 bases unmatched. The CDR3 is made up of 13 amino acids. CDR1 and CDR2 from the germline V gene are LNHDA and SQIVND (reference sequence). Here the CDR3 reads CASSGNRGYEQFF. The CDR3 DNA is TGTGCCAGTAGTGGAAACAGGGGCTATGAGCAGTTCTTC.

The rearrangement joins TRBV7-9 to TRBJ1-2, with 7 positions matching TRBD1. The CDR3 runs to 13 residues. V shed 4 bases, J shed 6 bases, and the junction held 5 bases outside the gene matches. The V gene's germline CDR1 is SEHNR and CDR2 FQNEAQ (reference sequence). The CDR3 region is CASSSADRDGYTF. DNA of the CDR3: TGTGCCAGCAGCTCTGCAGACAGGGATGGCTACACCTTC.

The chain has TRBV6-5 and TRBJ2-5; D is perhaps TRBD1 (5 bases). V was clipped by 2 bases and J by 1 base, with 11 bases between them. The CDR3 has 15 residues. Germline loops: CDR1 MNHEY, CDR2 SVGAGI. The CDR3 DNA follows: TGTGCCAGCAGTTACGATCTTCAGGGCCAAGAGACCCAGTACTTC. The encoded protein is CASSYDLQGQETQYF.

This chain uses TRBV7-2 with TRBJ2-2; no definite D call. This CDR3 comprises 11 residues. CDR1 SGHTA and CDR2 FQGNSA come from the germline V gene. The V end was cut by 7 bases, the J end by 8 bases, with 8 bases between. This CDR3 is CASNIVGELFF. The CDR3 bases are TGTGCCAGCAATATTGTGGGGGAGCTGTTTTTT.

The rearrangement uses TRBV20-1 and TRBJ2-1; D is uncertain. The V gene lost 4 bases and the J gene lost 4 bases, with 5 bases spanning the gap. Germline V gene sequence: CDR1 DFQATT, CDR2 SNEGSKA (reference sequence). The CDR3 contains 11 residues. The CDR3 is CSAMAYNEQFF. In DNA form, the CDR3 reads TGCAGTGCTATGGCTTACAATGAGCAGTTCTTC.

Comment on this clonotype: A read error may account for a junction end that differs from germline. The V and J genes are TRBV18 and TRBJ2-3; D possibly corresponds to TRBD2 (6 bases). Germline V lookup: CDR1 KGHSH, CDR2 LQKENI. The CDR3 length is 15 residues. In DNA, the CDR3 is TGTGCCAGCTCACCTGGGGACTCCTTAAGTCATACGCAGTGTTTT. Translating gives CASSPGDSLSHTQCF.

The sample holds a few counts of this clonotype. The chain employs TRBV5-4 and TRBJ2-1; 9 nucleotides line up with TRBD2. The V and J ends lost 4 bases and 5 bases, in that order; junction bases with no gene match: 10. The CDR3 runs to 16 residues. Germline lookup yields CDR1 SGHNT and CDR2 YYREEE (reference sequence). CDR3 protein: CASSDPGTSHNNEQFF. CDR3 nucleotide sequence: TGTGCCAGCAGCGACCCGGGGACTAGCCATAACAATGAGCAGTTCTTC.

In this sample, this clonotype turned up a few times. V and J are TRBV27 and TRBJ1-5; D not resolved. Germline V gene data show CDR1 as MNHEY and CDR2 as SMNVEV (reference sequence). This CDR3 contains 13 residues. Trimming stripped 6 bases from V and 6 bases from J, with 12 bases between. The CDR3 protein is CASSPSLLQPQHF. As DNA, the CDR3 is TGTGCCAGCAGCCCGAGTCTCCTTCAGCCCCAGCATTTT.

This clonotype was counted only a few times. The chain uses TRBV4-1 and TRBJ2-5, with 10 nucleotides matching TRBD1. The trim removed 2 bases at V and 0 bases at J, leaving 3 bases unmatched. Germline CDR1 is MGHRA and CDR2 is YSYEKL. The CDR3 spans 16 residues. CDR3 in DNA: TGCGCCAGCAGCCAACTGGGACAGGGGTACCAAGAGACCCAGTACTTC. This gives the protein CASSQLGQGYQETQYF.

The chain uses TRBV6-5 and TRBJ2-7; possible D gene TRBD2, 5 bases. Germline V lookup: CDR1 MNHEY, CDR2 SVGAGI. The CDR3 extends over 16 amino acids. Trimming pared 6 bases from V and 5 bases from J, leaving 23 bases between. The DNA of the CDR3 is TGTGCCAGCAGCTACGTTTCCGGGGTGATAATTAACGAGCAGTACTTC. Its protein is CASSYVSGVIINEQYF.

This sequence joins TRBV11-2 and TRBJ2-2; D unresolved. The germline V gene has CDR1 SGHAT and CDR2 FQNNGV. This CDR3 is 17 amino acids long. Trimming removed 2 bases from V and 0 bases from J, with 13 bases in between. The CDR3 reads CASSLRPGLANTGELFF. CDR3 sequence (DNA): TGTGCCAGCAGCTTACGACCGGGTCTAGCGAACACCGGGGAGCTGTTTTTT. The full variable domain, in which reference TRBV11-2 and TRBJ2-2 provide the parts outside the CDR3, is EAGVAQSPRYKIIEKRQSVAFWCNPISGHATLYWYQQILGQGPKLLIQFQNNGVVDDSQLPKDRFSAERLKGVDSTLKIQPAKLEDSAVYLCASSLRPGLANTGELFFGEGSRLTVL.

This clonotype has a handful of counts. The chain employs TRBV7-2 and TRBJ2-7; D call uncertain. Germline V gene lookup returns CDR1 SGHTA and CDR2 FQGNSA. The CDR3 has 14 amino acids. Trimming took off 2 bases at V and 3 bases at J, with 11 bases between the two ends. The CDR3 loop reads CASSLSPVGYEQYF. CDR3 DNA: TGTGCCAGCAGCTTATCCCCCGTGGGCTACGAGCAGTACTTC.

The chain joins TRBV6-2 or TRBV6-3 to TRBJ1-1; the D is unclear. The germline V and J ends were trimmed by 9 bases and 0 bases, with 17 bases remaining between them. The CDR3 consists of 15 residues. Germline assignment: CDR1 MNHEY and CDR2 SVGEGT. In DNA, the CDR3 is TGTGCCAGGGGCCGGAGAGAGACAATGAACACTGAAGCTTTCTTT. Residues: CARGRRETMNTEAFF.

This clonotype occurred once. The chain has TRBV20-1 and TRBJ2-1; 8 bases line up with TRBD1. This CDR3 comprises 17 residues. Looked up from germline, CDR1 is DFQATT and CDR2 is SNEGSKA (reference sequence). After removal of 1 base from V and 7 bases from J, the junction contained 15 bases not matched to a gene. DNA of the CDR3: TGCAGTGCTAGAGGTTTTCTAGGGACAGGCGGATGGAATGAGCAGTTCTTC. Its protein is CSARGFLGTGGWNEQFF.

The CDR3 spells CSFGRGSYNEQFF. In DNA, the CDR3 is TGCAGCTTTGGCAGGGGCTCCTACAATGAGCAGTTCTTC. The chain has TRBV29-1 and TRBJ2-1; TRBD1 might be the D (6 bases). Trimming took 8 bases from V and 0 from J, leaving 11 bases between them. CDR1 is SQVTM, CDR2 ANQGSEA, per germline. CDR3 length equals 13 residues.

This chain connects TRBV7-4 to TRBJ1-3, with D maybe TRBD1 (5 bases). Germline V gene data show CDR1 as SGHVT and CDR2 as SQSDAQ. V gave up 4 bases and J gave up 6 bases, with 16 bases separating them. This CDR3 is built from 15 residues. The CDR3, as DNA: TGTGCCAGCAGCTCCTCGTGGGGGGACGAAAACACCATATATTTT. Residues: CASSSSWGDENTIYF.

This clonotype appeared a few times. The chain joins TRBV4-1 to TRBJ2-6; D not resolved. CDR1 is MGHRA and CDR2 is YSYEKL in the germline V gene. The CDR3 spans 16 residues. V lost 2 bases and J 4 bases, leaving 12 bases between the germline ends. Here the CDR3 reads CASSQQQLTGANVLTF. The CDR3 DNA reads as TGCGCCAGCAGCCAACAACAGCTTACCGGGGCCAACGTCCTGACTTTC.

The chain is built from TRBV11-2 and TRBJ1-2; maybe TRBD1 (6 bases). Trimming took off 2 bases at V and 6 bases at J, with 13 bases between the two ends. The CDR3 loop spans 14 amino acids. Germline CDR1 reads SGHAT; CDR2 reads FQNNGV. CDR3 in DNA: TGTGCCAGCAGCTTATCACAGGGTCAAAATGGCTACACCTTC. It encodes CASSLSQGQNGYTF.

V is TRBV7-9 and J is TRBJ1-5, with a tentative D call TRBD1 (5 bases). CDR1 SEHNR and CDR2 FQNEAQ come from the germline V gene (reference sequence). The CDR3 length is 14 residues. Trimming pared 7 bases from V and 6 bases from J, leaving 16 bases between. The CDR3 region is CASTSKGHGQPQHF. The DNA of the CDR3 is TGTGCCAGCACATCAAAGGGGCACGGTCAGCCCCAGCATTTT.

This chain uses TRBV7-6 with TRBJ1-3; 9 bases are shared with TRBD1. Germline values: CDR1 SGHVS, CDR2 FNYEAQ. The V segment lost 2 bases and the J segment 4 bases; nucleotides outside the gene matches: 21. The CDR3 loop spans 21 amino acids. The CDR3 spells CASSLPSFGTGRLRAGNTIYF. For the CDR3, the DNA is TGTGCCAGCAGCTTACCCTCCTTCGGGACAGGGAGGCTGCGAGCGGGAAACACCATATATTTT.

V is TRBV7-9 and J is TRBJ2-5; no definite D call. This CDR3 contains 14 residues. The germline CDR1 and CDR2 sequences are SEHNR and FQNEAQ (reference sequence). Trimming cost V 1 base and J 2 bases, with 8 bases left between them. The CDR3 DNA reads TGTGCCAGCAGCTTAGGGCACCCACAAGAGACCCAGTACTTC. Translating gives CASSLGHPQETQYF. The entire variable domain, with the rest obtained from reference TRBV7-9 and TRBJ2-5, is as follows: DTGVSQNPRHKITKRGQNVTFRCDPISEHNRLYWYRQTLGQGPEFLTYFQNEAQLEKSRLLSDRFSAERPKGSFSTLEIQRTEQGDSAMYLCASSLGHPQETQYFGPGTRLLVL.

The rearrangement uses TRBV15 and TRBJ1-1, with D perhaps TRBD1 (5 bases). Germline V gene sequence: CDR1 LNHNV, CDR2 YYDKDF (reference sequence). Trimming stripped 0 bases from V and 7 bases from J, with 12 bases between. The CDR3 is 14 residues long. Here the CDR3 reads CATSRDGGLFEAFF. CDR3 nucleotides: TGTGCCACCAGCAGAGATGGGGGACTTTTTGAAGCTTTCTTT. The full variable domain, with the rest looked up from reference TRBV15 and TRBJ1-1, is DAMVIQNPRYQVTQFGKPVTLSCSQTLNHNVMYWYQQKSSQAPKLLFHYYDKDFNNEADTPDNFQSRRPNTSFCFLDIRSPGLGDTAMYLCATSRDGGLFEAFFGQGTRLTVV.

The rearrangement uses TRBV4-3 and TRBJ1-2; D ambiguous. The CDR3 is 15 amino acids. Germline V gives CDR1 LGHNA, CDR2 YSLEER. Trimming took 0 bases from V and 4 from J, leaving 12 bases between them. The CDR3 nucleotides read TGCGCCAGCAGCCAAGAGGCGTGGGTAGGCTATGGCTACACCTTC. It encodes CASSQEAWVGYGYTF.

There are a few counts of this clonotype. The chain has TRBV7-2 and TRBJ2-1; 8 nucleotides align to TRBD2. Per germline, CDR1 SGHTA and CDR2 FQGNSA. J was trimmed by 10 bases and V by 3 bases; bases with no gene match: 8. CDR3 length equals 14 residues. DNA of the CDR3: TGTGCCAGCAGCTTTGGGACTAGGATTCGCGAGCAGTTCTTC. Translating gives CASSFGTRIREQFF.

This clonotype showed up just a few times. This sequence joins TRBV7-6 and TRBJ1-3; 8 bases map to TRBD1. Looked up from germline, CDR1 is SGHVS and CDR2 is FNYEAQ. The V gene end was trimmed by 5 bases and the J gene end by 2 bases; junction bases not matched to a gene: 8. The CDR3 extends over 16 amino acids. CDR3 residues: CASSPRTGRAGNTIYF. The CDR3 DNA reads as TGTGCCAGCAGCCCCCGGACAGGGAGGGCTGGAAACACCATATATTTT.